The 5 T cell receptor beta chains in this list originate from one sample, sequenced in a study of CD8 T cells in ankylosing spondylitis. Study-level findings and limits: Characteristic of ankylosing spondylitis blood, it appeared, was a TCR beta motif comprising roughly 8 highly homologous variants.

In TCRdb, the 5' RACE reads were re-called with MiXCR into one record per CDR3 protein. This sample has 700,000 or so distinct CDR3 sequences; under 20% occur once, and the top ten carry over 15%. Their antigen targets remain unknown. The sample consisted of blood, either unsorted or a sorted T cell fraction (not recorded which). The receptors were sampled from a male donor with ankylosing spondylitis.

The table lists this clonotype with a few counts. The chain couples TRBV15 to TRBJ1-1; no definite D call. Trimming cost V 6 bases and J 5 bases, with 10 bases left between them. The CDR3 length is 12 residues. Looked up from germline, CDR1 is LNHNV and CDR2 is YYDKDF (reference sequence). The CDR3 DNA reads as TGTGCCACCAGTGAAGGGAGTACTGAAGCTTTCTTT. Protein sequence: CATSEGSTEAFF.

This clonotype has more than one count but fewer than ten. V is TRBV12-3 or TRBV12-4 and J is TRBJ2-2; TRBD2 matches at 11 bases. The CDR3 extends over 16 amino acids. After removal of 6 bases from V and 4 bases from J, the junction contained 7 bases not matched to a gene. CDR3 loop: CASRPIAGGPTGELFF. The CDR3 bases are TGTGCCAGCAGACCCATAGCGGGAGGGCCCACCGGGGAGCTGTTTTTT.

This clonotype was counted only a few times. In DNA form, the CDR3 reads TGTGCCAGCAGGGGAGAAAACACAGATACGCAGTATTTT. Encoded protein: CASRGENTDTQYF. This chain links TRBV12-3 or TRBV12-4 with TRBJ2-3, with D possibly matching TRBD2 (5 bases). The CDR3 sequence is 13 residues long. Trimming pared 6 bases from V and 2 bases from J, leaving 9 bases between.

This clonotype was seen at least ten times. The gene calls are TRBV3-1 and TRBJ1-2, with TRBD1 as a possible D gene (6 bases). Per the germline V gene, CDR1 is LGHDT and CDR2 is YNNKEL (reference sequence). The CDR3 covers 14 residues. Trimming took 3 bases from V and 6 from J, leaving 14 bases between them. The CDR3 DNA follows: TGTGCCAGCAGCCACCGACAGGATTTGGATGGCTACACCTTC. This codes for CASSHRQDLDGYTF.

This CDR3 reads CASSGDTGGGTEAFF. The CDR3 DNA reads TGCGCCAGCAGCGGGGATACAGGGGGCGGCACTGAAGCTTTCTTT. The chain employs TRBV5-1 and TRBJ1-1; the match to TRBD1 covers 9 bases. V was clipped by 4 bases and J by 4 bases; unmatched bases: 8. The germline V gene has CDR1 SGHRS and CDR2 YFSETQ. CDR3 length: 15 amino acids.